This is a list of T cell receptor beta chains from one sample in a study of blood T cell repertoires in COVID-19. The protocol was immunoSEQ multiplex PCR, while the TCRdb copy is restricted to in-frame clones and leaves out a portion. The sample consists of about 280,000 clones, about 85% of them appearing once. Sequencing used peripheral blood. All receptors come from a human donor in a cohort sampled during active COVID-19. Both conserved end residues are part of each CDR3. The D gene is left open where the match is weak. For some rows the clone size is stated as once, few or many, or as a class when expanded; others skip it.

d_call j_call v_call clone_size cdr3_aa cdr3_nt
TRBD2 TRBJ2-1 TRBV7-2 . CASSLGGLSNEQFF TGTGCCAGCAGCTTAGGGGGACTATCCAATGAGCAGTTCTTC
. TRBJ2-7 TRBV19 few CASSTRPGIKAYEQYF TGTGCCAGTAGTACACGCCCAGGGATAAAGGCCTACGAGCAGTACTTC
TRBD2 TRBJ2-3 TRBV9 once CASSVRGGLAGGPTDTQYF TGTGCCAGCAGCGTCCGAGGGGGACTAGCGGGAGGGCCTACAGATACGCAGTATTTT
. TRBJ1-2 TRBV4-2 . CASSQWEDYGYTF TGTGCCAGCAGCCAATGGGAGGACTATGGCTACACCTTC
. TRBJ2-5 TRBV11-2 . CASSLGTQETQYF TGTGCCAGCAGCTTAGGGACACAAGAGACCCAGTACTTC
. TRBJ2-1 TRBV5-1 . CASTIGGSYNEQFF TGCGCCAGCACCATCGGGGGCTCCTACAATGAGCAGTTCTTC
. TRBJ1-1 TRBV2 . CASSDWPEAFF TGTGCCAGCAGTGATTGGCCTGAAGCTTTCTTT
TRBD1 TRBJ1-4 TRBV6-9 . CASSNGDRGFTTNEKLFF TGTGCCAGCAGTAACGGGGACAGGGGATTTACAACTAATGAAAAACTGTTTTTT
TRBD1 TRBJ2-6 TRBV4-2 . CASSQGDRGFFAGANVLTF TGTGCCAGCAGCCAAGGCGACAGGGGTTTCTTTGCTGGGGCCAACGTCCTGACTTTC
. TRBJ2-1 TRBV25-1 . CASSEWGRQRNEQFF TGTGCCAGCAGTGAATGGGGCCGTCAGCGCAATGAGCAGTTCTTC
. TRBJ2-7 TRBV2 . CASSVYAGFYEQYF TGTGCCAGCAGTGTCTACGCGGGGTTCTACGAGCAGTACTTC
TRBD1 TRBJ1-3 TRBV27 . CASGPGTGGNTIYF TGTGCCAGCGGACCCGGGACAGGGGGAAACACCATATATTTT
TRBD1 TRBJ2-5 TRBV10-3 . CAISDSGGVRTQYF TGTGCCATCAGTGATTCAGGGGGCGTGCGGACCCAGTACTTC
. TRBJ2-1 TRBV20-1 . CSASIWNEQFF TGCAGTGCAAGCATCTGGAATGAGCAGTTCTTC
. TRBJ1-2 TRBV20-1 once CSASGSGIGGYTF TGCAGTGCTAGTGGATCAGGGATCGGTGGCTACACCTTC
. TRBJ1-4 TRBV27 many CASSPWNLGEKLFF TGTGCCAGCAGCCCCTGGAATCTAGGTGAAAAACTGTTTTTT
. TRBJ2-5 TRBV6-5 once CASSLTSPWETQYF TGTGCCAGCAGCCTTACTAGCCCGTGGGAGACCCAGTACTTC